The rows below give T cell receptor beta chains drawn from one sample of a study of blood T cell repertoires in COVID-19. Using immunoSEQ multiplex PCR, the repertoire was profiled, and TCRdb retains in-frame clones only, with some absent. The repertoire consists of about 400,000 clones, with approximately 86% occurring once and the leading ten covering 2.5% to 3.5%. What was sequenced was peripheral blood. These receptors all come from a human donor in a cohort sampled during active COVID-19. Both conserved end residues are part of each CDR3. D genes are given only for firm matches.

d_gene: TRBD1
j_gene: TRBJ1-6
v_gene: TRBV5-1
CDR3aa: CASSTASDRFRSPLHF

d_gene: TRBD2
j_gene: TRBJ2-7
v_gene: TRBV5-1
CDR3aa: CASRGLAGEDEQYF

d_gene: .
j_gene: TRBJ1-1
v_gene: TRBV6-5
CDR3aa: CASRDIGTEAFF

d_gene: TRBD2
j_gene: TRBJ2-1
v_gene: TRBV20-1
CDR3aa: CSASRPPGLAVGDEQFF

d_gene: .
j_gene: TRBJ1-1
v_gene: TRBV13
CDR3aa: CASSSDRNTEAFF

d_gene: .
j_gene: TRBJ1-1
v_gene: TRBV12-5
CDR3aa: CASGRDTYGPREAFF

d_gene: .
j_gene: TRBJ2-3
v_gene: TRBV7-8
CDR3aa: CASSLEAGDSTDTQYF

d_gene: .
j_gene: TRBJ2-7
v_gene: TRBV5-1
CDR3aa: CASSLAPRNEQYF

d_gene: .
j_gene: TRBJ2-7
v_gene: TRBV5-1
CDR3aa: CASSPTESYEQYF

d_gene: .
j_gene: TRBJ1-5
v_gene: TRBV6-5
CDR3aa: CASSLIFGQPQHF

d_gene: TRBD2
j_gene: TRBJ2-3
v_gene: TRBV29-1
CDR3aa: CSVERASGGPDTQYF

d_gene: TRBD1
j_gene: TRBJ1-1
v_gene: TRBV19
CDR3aa: CASNPDRGVNTEAFF

d_gene: TRBD2
j_gene: TRBJ2-7
v_gene: TRBV2
CDR3aa: CASTLGGYEQYF

d_gene: .
j_gene: TRBJ2-1
v_gene: TRBV7-2
CDR3aa: CASSLTGGAEQFF

d_gene: .
j_gene: TRBJ2-3
v_gene: TRBV6-5
CDR3aa: CASSYSKSGEDTQYF

d_gene: .
j_gene: TRBJ1-5
v_gene: TRBV19
CDR3aa: CASRLRGSNQPQHF

d_gene: TRBD2
j_gene: TRBJ2-3
v_gene: TRBV9
CDR3aa: CASSVGSAGGPGDTQYF

d_gene: TRBD2
j_gene: TRBJ2-1
v_gene: TRBV3-1/TRBV3-2
CDR3aa: CASSTGLANNEQFF

d_gene: .
j_gene: TRBJ2-7
v_gene: TRBV29-1
CDR3aa: CSVQGRTYEQYF

d_gene: .
j_gene: TRBJ1-1
v_gene: TRBV7-2
CDR3aa: CASSRLIGGPDTEAFF

d_gene: .
j_gene: TRBJ1-4
v_gene: TRBV2
CDR3aa: CASSERTVSNEKLFF

d_gene: .
j_gene: TRBJ2-1
v_gene: TRBV3-1/TRBV3-2
CDR3aa: CASSQVWGASGPRSYNEQFF

d_gene: TRBD1
j_gene: TRBJ2-7
v_gene: TRBV4-1
CDR3aa: CASSQAGTGVHEQYF

d_gene: TRBD2
j_gene: TRBJ2-1
v_gene: TRBV30
CDR3aa: CAWKRLADEQFF

d_gene: TRBD1
j_gene: TRBJ2-7
v_gene: TRBV10-3
CDR3aa: CAISEGQGEYFEQYF

d_gene: .
j_gene: TRBJ1-1
v_gene: TRBV6-6
CDR3aa: CASSLDRVNTEAFF

d_gene: TRBD1
j_gene: TRBJ2-7
v_gene: TRBV28
CDR3aa: CASRFSTGPYEQYF

d_gene: TRBD1
j_gene: TRBJ2-5
v_gene: TRBV6-5
CDR3aa: CASRTTGTAKETQYF

d_gene: TRBD1
j_gene: TRBJ1-1
v_gene: TRBV6-5
CDR3aa: CASHRGLETEAFF

d_gene: TRBD1
j_gene: TRBJ2-7
v_gene: TRBV5-1
CDR3aa: CASNTRTGGEQYF

d_gene: .
j_gene: TRBJ2-7
v_gene: TRBV7-9
CDR3aa: CASSPRTVPYEQYF

d_gene: TRBD1
j_gene: TRBJ1-2
v_gene: TRBV19
CDR3aa: CASNPGGDRGYYSYGYTF

d_gene: .
j_gene: TRBJ2-3
v_gene: TRBV7-3
CDR3aa: CASSLRSRGGTDTQYF

d_gene: .
j_gene: TRBJ1-1
v_gene: TRBV28
CDR3aa: CASTFGGGEGTEAFF

d_gene: TRBD2
j_gene: TRBJ2-1
v_gene: TRBV7-2
CDR3aa: CASSLDASGSYNEQFF

d_gene: .
j_gene: TRBJ1-5
v_gene: TRBV12-3/TRBV12-4
CDR3aa: CASSTYYNQPQHF

d_gene: .
j_gene: TRBJ1-5
v_gene: TRBV21-1
CDR3aa: CASSRTGVDQPQHF

d_gene: .
j_gene: TRBJ1-3
v_gene: TRBV11-2
CDR3aa: CASSVTGSSDTIYF

d_gene: TRBD2
j_gene: TRBJ2-4
v_gene: TRBV7-9
CDR3aa: CASSTRLAGGSGNIQYF

d_gene: TRBD1
j_gene: TRBJ2-1
v_gene: TRBV10-3
CDR3aa: CAITPTGENEQFF

d_gene: .
j_gene: TRBJ2-5
v_gene: TRBV5-6
CDR3aa: CASTEGVGVLMTQYF

d_gene: TRBD1
j_gene: TRBJ2-7
v_gene: TRBV11-2
CDR3aa: CASSLNRGLSSYEQYF

d_gene: .
j_gene: TRBJ2-6
v_gene: TRBV2
CDR3aa: CASSTGFSGANVLTF

d_gene: .
j_gene: TRBJ1-2
v_gene: TRBV9
CDR3aa: CASSVVQEANYGYTF

d_gene: TRBD1
j_gene: TRBJ2-1
v_gene: TRBV2
CDR3aa: CASSSDRGVNEQFF